This T cell receptor (beta chain) came from a study of post-analysis software for immune sequencing data. With respect to this clonotype: Antigen unknown.

CDR1 is DFQATT and CDR2 is SNEGSKA in the germline V gene (reference sequence). The trim removed 8 bases at V and 10 bases at J, leaving 8 bases unmatched. The CDR3 is made up of 13 amino acids. The study's findings and limits: Those samples that were prepared in the same batch co-clustered strongly by F measure. Patients used roughly five TRBV segments, including TRBV5-6, TRBV5-1 and TRBV20-1, more often than controls. There was significantly lower normalized Chao1 diversity in multiple sclerosis patients than in controls.

Sequencing libraries made from TCR beta cDNA carried unique molecular identifiers. Between roughly 1 and 10 million T cells gave rise to roughly 0.5 million cDNA molecules. Each CDR3 protein gets one entry after TCRdb re-called the PCR reads with MiXCR. Of about 460,000 distinct CDR3 sequences in the sample, roughly 46% were seen once. The chain uses TRBV20-1 and TRBJ2-1; TRBD2 matches at 13 bases. The material sequenced was blood. This sequence originates from a girl aged 10 to 17 with multiple sclerosis. The CDR3 sequence is CSQVELAGGEQFF. The CDR3 coding sequence is TGCAGTCAAGTGGAACTAGCGGGAGGGGAGCAGTTCTTC.